These 16 T cell receptor beta chains were all obtained from the same sample, sequenced in a study of T-cell memory formation after mild COVID-19. TCRdb redid the calling of the 5' RACE reads with MiXCR, one entry per CDR3 protein. The sample lists about 320,000 distinct CDR3 sequences, roughly an eighth occurring once. Specimen: PBMCs or a T cell subset sorted from them (not recorded which). These TCRs come from a young man who had mild COVID-19 (a few samples of this study predate the infection). Cell type and time point are not known.

This sequence joins TRBV4-3 and TRBJ1-2; D ambiguous. With 0 bases removed from V and 3 bases from J, the gap between germline ends came to 11 bases. Germline CDR1 reads LGHNA; CDR2 reads YSLEER. CDR3 length equals 15 residues. The CDR3 coding sequence is TGCGCCAGCAGCCAAGATCTCGAGGTCTACTATGGCTACACCTTC. This translates into CASSQDLEVYYGYTF.

The V call is TRBV7-2, the J call TRBJ2-3; D is possibly TRBD2 (6 bases). V was pared by 6 bases and J by 4 bases, with 11 bases between. From germline, CDR1 is SGHTA and CDR2 FQGNSA. The CDR3 runs 13 residues. Written as DNA, the CDR3 is TGTGCCAGCAGGGCGGGGCAGCCAGATACGCAGTATTTT. Translated: CASRAGQPDTQYF.

This clonotype was seen repeatedly, ten times or more. The V and J genes are TRBV15 and TRBJ2-7; no clear D gene. Trimming cost V 3 bases and J 0 bases, with 15 bases left between them. There are 16 residues in the CDR3. The germline CDR1 and CDR2 sequences are LNHNV and YYDKDF (reference sequence). The CDR3 region has the DNA TGTGCCACCAGCAGGTTGAGCAGGTCGGGCTCCTACGAGCAGTACTTC. As protein: CATSRLSRSGSYEQYF.

The chain is built from TRBV18 and TRBJ1-3; D unresolved. The CDR3 loop spans 14 amino acids. CDR1 and CDR2 (germline): KGHSH, LQKENI. With 2 bases removed from V and 4 bases from J, the gap between germline ends came to 9 bases. DNA of the CDR3: TGTGCCAGCTCACCAGGGTCCGTCGGAAACACCATATATTTT. Translating gives CASSPGSVGNTIYF.

This clonotype was counted between two and nine times. V and J are TRBV5-4 and TRBJ2-5; TRBD2 is a possible D gene (6 bases). Trimming cost V 0 bases and J 7 bases, with 10 bases left between them. Germline values: CDR1 SGHNT, CDR2 YYREEE (reference sequence). CDR3 length: 13 residues. CDR3 in amino acids: CASSLGGVPTQYF. CDR3 DNA: TGTGCCAGCAGCTTGGGGGGGGTCCCGACCCAGTACTTC.

V and J are TRBV6-2 or TRBV6-3 and TRBJ1-2; TRBD1 might be the D (6 bases). This CDR3 has 14 residues. V lost 6 bases and J lost 7, with 18 bases in between. Germline V gene sequence: CDR1 MNHEY, CDR2 SVGEGT. Here the CDR3 reads CASSGTRGGSGYTF. The CDR3 DNA sequence: TGTGCCAGCAGCGGGACCCGCGGGGGCAGTGGCTACACCTTC.

This clonotype was counted only a few times. V is TRBV6-2 or TRBV6-3 and J is TRBJ2-1; 12 bases are a match to TRBD1. Per germline, CDR1 MNHEY and CDR2 SVGEGT. J lost 6 bases, V lost 0 bases, and 3 bases had no gene match. This CDR3 has 16 residues. CDR3 residues: CASSYSGTGGRNEQFF. For the CDR3, the DNA is TGTGCCAGCAGTTACTCGGGGACAGGGGGCCGCAATGAGCAGTTCTTC.

Only a few counts were recorded for this clonotype. The genes are TRBV7-2 and TRBJ2-2; D may be TRBD1 or TRBD2 (6 bases each). CDR1 is SGHTA and CDR2 is FQGNSA in the germline V gene. The CDR3 runs to 15 residues. V dropped 9 bases and J dropped 2 bases, with 16 bases sitting between them. DNA of the CDR3: TGTGCCAGGGGGGTGGAGGGGGACAACACCGGGGAGCTGTTTTTT. Amino acid sequence: CARGVEGDNTGELFF. The entire variable domain, with the rest obtained from reference TRBV7-2 and TRBJ2-2, is as follows: GAGVSQSPSNKVTEKGKDVELRCDPISGHTALYWYRQSLGQGLEFLIYFQGNSAPDKSGLPSDRFSAERTGGSVSTLTIQRTQQEDSAVYLCARGVEGDNTGELFFGEGSRLTVL.

The chain's CDR3 is CASSFRLNHNEQFF. CDR3 sequence (DNA): TGTGCCAGCAGTTTTCGACTTAACCACAATGAGCAGTTCTTC. V and J are TRBV28 and TRBJ2-1; unclear D gene. Germline V gene lookup returns CDR1 MDHEN and CDR2 SYDVKM. V was trimmed by 3 bases and J by 5 bases, leaving 11 bases between them. The CDR3 covers 14 residues. The full variable domain, with the rest looked up from reference TRBV28 and TRBJ2-1, is DVKVTQSSRYLVKRTGEKVFLECVQDMDHENMFWYRQDPGLGLRLIYFSYDVKMKEKGDIPEGYSVSREKKERFSLILESASTNQTSMYLCASSFRLNHNEQFFGPGTRLTVL.

The rearrangement joins TRBV7-2 to TRBJ2-7; D is perhaps TRBD1 or TRBD2 (5 bases each). Trimming stripped 3 bases from V and 4 bases from J, with 13 bases between. This CDR3 spans 14 amino acids. CDR1 is SGHTA, CDR2 FQGNSA, per germline. DNA for the CDR3: TGTGCCAGCAGCTTCCCCCGGGGACGGTACGAGCAGTACTTC. Translation: CASSFPRGRYEQYF.

Only a few counts were recorded for this clonotype. The genes are TRBV12-3 or TRBV12-4 and TRBJ1-5; D is ambiguous. V lost 5 bases and J 6 bases, leaving 14 bases between the germline ends. The CDR3 runs to 14 residues. The chain's CDR3 is CASSPVVLGQPQHF. The CDR3 nucleotides are TGTGCCAGCAGTCCCGTTGTATTAGGTCAGCCCCAGCATTTT.

This rearrangement joins TRBV18 to TRBJ2-1, with a weak D call TRBD2 (6 bases). In germline, CDR1 is KGHSH, CDR2 LQKENI. The CDR3 length is 15 residues. V was clipped by 6 bases and J by 0 bases, with 12 bases between them. This chain's CDR3 is CASSSVSGSYNEQFF. In nucleotides, the CDR3 is TGTGCCAGCTCGTCAGTTAGCGGCTCCTACAATGAGCAGTTCTTC.

V usage is TRBV4-2 and J usage is TRBJ1-4; unclear D gene. CDR3 length: 14 residues. In germline, CDR1 is LGHNA, CDR2 YNFKEQ. V lost 0 bases to trimming and J lost 8 bases, with 10 bases between them. The CDR3 here is CASSQDRTAEKLFF. In DNA, the CDR3 is TGTGCCAGCAGCCAAGATAGGACCGCAGAAAAACTGTTTTTT.

This clonotype was counted at least ten times. This chain links TRBV5-1 with TRBJ2-1; D unclear. The V gene's germline CDR1 is SGHRS and CDR2 YFSETQ. Trimming stripped 1 base from V and 7 bases from J, with 15 bases between. The CDR3 covers 15 residues. CDR3 sequence reads: CASSLQRPSLNEQFF. As DNA, the CDR3 is TGCGCCAGCAGCTTGCAGCGACCCTCATTGAATGAGCAGTTCTTC.

This clonotype was found many times. This chain links TRBV7-7 with TRBJ2-5; TRBD2 matches at 7 bases. Germline CDR1 and CDR2: SSHAT and FNYEAQ (reference sequence). The CDR3 spans 12 residues. Here the CDR3 reads CASGSGRETQYF. The CDR3 region has the DNA TGTGCTAGCGGGTCTGGGAGAGAGACCCAGTACTTC.

In this sample, this clonotype turned up a few times. The genes are TRBV7-9 and TRBJ2-5; TRBD1 matches 9 bases. Germline V lookup: CDR1 SEHNR, CDR2 FQNEAQ (reference sequence). This CDR3 is built from 15 residues. Trimming removed 5 bases from V and 5 bases from J; junction bases left unmatched: 9. The CDR3 nucleotides are TGTGCCAGCAGCCGAGGACAGGGGATAGGGGAGACCCAGTACTTC. It codes for CASSRGQGIGETQYF.